One and the same sample provided the 5 T cell receptor beta chains below, sequenced in a study of blood T cell repertoires in COVID-19. Data came from immunoSEQ multiplex PCR; TCRdb stores just in-frame clones and leaves some out. The sample contains around 62,000 clones, about four fifths of which appear only once. Sequenced material: peripheral blood. The receptors derive from a middle-aged man with active COVID-19.

The rearrangement links TRBV7-9 to TRBJ2-3; 7 bases agree with TRBD1. V shed 10 bases and J 2 bases; nucleotides not matched to a gene: 12. CDR1 SEHNR and CDR2 FQNEAQ come from the germline V gene (reference sequence). This CDR3 region has 15 residues. The chain's CDR3 is CANTPGTANTDTQYF. The CDR3 DNA reads as TGTGCCAACACTCCCGGGACAGCTAACACAGATACGCAGTATTTT.

This clone was picked up one time. This chain joins TRBV7-6 and TRBJ1-3, with D possibly being TRBD1 (5 bases). The V end was cut by 3 bases, the J end by 2 bases, with 11 bases between. Germline assignment: CDR1 SGHVS and CDR2 FNYEAQ. The CDR3 sequence is 15 residues long. CDR3 in DNA: TGTGCCAGCAGCTTGGGCAGGGTCGCTGGAAACACCATATATTTT. Translating it yields CASSLGRVAGNTIYF.

V is TRBV15 and J is TRBJ2-2; D not resolved. The ends were cut back, 8 bases at V and 0 bases at J, with 22 bases in the middle. CDR3 length equals 18 residues. CDR1 LNHNV and CDR2 YYDKDF come from the germline V gene (reference sequence). The CDR3 DNA follows: TGTGCCACCCGCCTGGTCACTCCGCGGTCCGCGAACACCGGGGAGCTGTTTTTT. Translated: CATRLVTPRSANTGELFF.

This chain connects TRBV6-5 to TRBJ1-6, with a possible D match to TRBD1 (6 bases). The CDR3 totals 14 residues. Trimming pared 7 bases from V and 3 bases from J, leaving 10 bases between. The germline V gene encodes CDR1 MNHEY and CDR2 SVGAGI. CDR3 DNA: TGTGCCAGCAAAGGGGGTTTCTATAATTCACCCCTCCACTTT. It specifies CASKGGFYNSPLHF.

The table lists this clone with a few counts. V usage is TRBV25-1 and J usage is TRBJ2-1; 7 bases are shared with TRBD2. The length of the CDR3 is 13 residues. The junction had 3 bases not matched to a gene; V was cut back by 4 bases and J by 6 bases. CDR1 is MGHDK and CDR2 is SYGVNS in the germline V gene. The CDR3 spells CASSAGLLNEQFF. The CDR3, as DNA: TGTGCCAGCAGTGCGGGACTACTCAATGAGCAGTTCTTC.